These 13 T cell receptor beta chains were all obtained from the same sample, sequenced in a study of blood T cells in healthy people across ages. Together with a sample-barcoded 5' primer, a J-beta primer mix was included in a second PCR lasting about 6 to 12 cycles. TCRdb re-called the 5' RACE reads through MiXCR, storing one row per CDR3 protein. The sample lists about 680,000 distinct CDR3 sequences, around 48% occurring once. The specimen sequenced was blood. The receptors were sampled from a woman in her fifties or sixties in good health.

This clonotype was seen many times. V is TRBV7-8 and J is TRBJ2-7, with 14 bases fitting TRBD2. This CDR3 comprises 14 residues. The V segment lost 5 bases and the J segment 5 bases; nucleotides outside the gene matches: 2. The germline CDR1 and CDR2 sequences are SGHVS and FQNEAQ. The CDR3 coding sequence is TGTGCCAGCAGCCAGGGACTAGCGGGAGACGAGCAGTACTTC. Its protein product is CASSQGLAGDEQYF.

The rearrangement uses TRBV7-9 and TRBJ2-7; TRBD1 matches at 7 bases. The J call may not be correct, given that the DNA end is closer to TRBJ2-5. Germline V lookup: CDR1 SEHNR, CDR2 FQNEAQ (reference sequence). The length of the CDR3 is 15 residues. The chain's CDR3 is CASSLGQGLLETQYF. The DNA of the CDR3 is TGTGCCAGCAGCTTAGGACAGGGTCTATTAGAGACCCAGTACTTC.

This clonotype occurred once. This rearrangement joins TRBV27 to TRBJ2-7; perhaps TRBD1 as D (6 bases). The tail of the sequence fits TRBJ2-5 better, so the J call may be wrong. Germline-derived CDR1 and CDR2 are MNHEY and SMNVEV (reference sequence). CDR3 length equals 14 residues. CDR3 in amino acids: CASSRDRFRETQYF. The DNA for the CDR3 is TGTGCCAGCAGCCGAGACAGGTTTCGGGAGACCCAGTACTTC.

The V call is TRBV5-1, the J call TRBJ2-5; 7 bases match TRBD1. V dropped 3 bases and J dropped 2; count of bases not matched to a gene: 10. This CDR3 comprises 16 residues. The germline gives CDR1 SGHRS, CDR2 YFSETQ. The CDR3 DNA is TGCGCCAGCAGCTCCGGGTCGACAGGGAGACAAGAGACCCAGTACTTC. Its protein product is CASSSGSTGRQETQYF.

On this clonotype: Germline is not matched at one junction end, which may reflect a read error. CDR3 in DNA: TGTGCCAGCAGCGTCCGGGATACCAACTACGGGCAGTACTTC. This encodes CASSVRDTNYGQYF. This sequence joins TRBV9 and TRBJ2-7, with TRBD2 as a possible D gene (5 bases). Germline V gene lookup returns CDR1 SGDLS and CDR2 YYNGEE. This CDR3 has 14 residues.

V usage is TRBV7-3 and J usage is TRBJ2-6; D may be TRBD1 (5 bases). The CDR3 is 14 residues long. Germline V gene sequence: CDR1 SGHTA, CDR2 FQGTGA. V gave up 5 bases and J gave up 3 bases, with 8 bases separating them. The CDR3 sequence is CASSVTVGANVLTF. The CDR3 bases are TGTGCCAGCAGCGTGACAGTTGGGGCCAACGTCCTGACTTTC. The whole variable domain, remainder taken from reference TRBV7-3 and TRBJ2-6, is GAGVSQTPSNKVTEKGKYVELRCDPISGHTALYWYRQSLGQGPEFLIYFQGTGAADDSGLPNDRFFAVRPEGSVSTLKIQRTERGDSAVYLCASSVTVGANVLTFGAGSRLTVL.

The chain employs TRBV30 and TRBJ1-2, with 10 bases lining up with TRBD1. Trimming at V came to 5 bases and at J to 7 bases, leaving 7 bases not matched to a gene. There are 13 residues in the CDR3. The germline V gene has CDR1 GTSNPN and CDR2 SVGIG (reference sequence). DNA for the CDR3: TGTGCCTGGGGACCGGGGACAGGGGCTGGCTACACCTTC. It translates to CAWGPGTGAGYTF. Full variable domain (missing parts from reference TRBV30 and TRBJ1-2): SQTIHQWPATLVQPVGSPLSLECTVEGTSNPNLYWYRQAAGRGLQLLFYSVGIGQISSEVPQNLSASRPQDRQFILSSKKLLLSDSGFYLCAWGPGTGAGYTFGSGTRLTVV.

The rearrangement joins TRBV20-1 to TRBJ2-3, with D possibly TRBD2 on 5 matching bases. The germline CDR1 and CDR2 sequences are DFQATT and SNEGSKA (reference sequence). The V end lost 4 bases, the J end lost 5 bases, and 19 bases lay between the germline ends. The CDR3 consists of 15 residues. DNA of the CDR3: TGCAGTGCTACCCCCCGGAGAGGGATTGGAGATACGCAGTATTTT. This codes for CSATPRRGIGDTQYF.

This clonotype was detected a few times. The DNA of the CDR3 is TGTGCCAGCAGCTTAGGGTCTGGCCGGCAGGGGATGTACAATGAGCAGTTCTTC. It is translated as CASSLGSGRQGMYNEQFF. The J gene is TRBJ2-1, the V gene TRBV11-2; weak D call: TRBD1 (6 bases). Germline V lookup: CDR1 SGHAT, CDR2 FQNNGV. CDR3 size: 18 residues. Trimming stripped 1 base from V and 4 bases from J, with 20 bases between.

The chain has TRBV5-1 and TRBJ1-1; D is perhaps TRBD1 (6 bases). Germline V gene lookup returns CDR1 SGHRS and CDR2 YFSETQ. V dropped 2 bases and J dropped 6 bases, with 14 bases sitting between them. The CDR3 is made up of 14 amino acids. The CDR3 nucleotides read TGCGCCAGCAGCTTTGGAGGGGGGCCCGCTGAAGCTTTCTTT. Translation gives CASSFGGGPAEAFF.

The V and J genes are TRBV29-1 and TRBJ2-3; 7 nucleotides line up with TRBD1. The J segment lost 3 bases and the V segment lost 6 bases, leaving 12 bases of the junction unmatched. This CDR3 comprises 15 residues. Germline lookup yields CDR1 SQVTM and CDR2 ANQGSEA. CDR3 region: CSVLRDSFRTDTQYF. The CDR3 nucleotides read TGCAGCGTGCTCCGGGACAGTTTTAGGACAGATACGCAGTATTTT.

This clonotype was detected a few times. CDR3 sequence: CASSQELFTLNEKLFF. CDR3 in DNA: TGCGCCAGCAGCCAAGAATTGTTCACCCTTAATGAAAAACTGTTTTTT. The chain couples TRBV4-3 to TRBJ1-4, with unresolved D. Germline-derived CDR1 and CDR2 are LGHNA and YSLEER. This CDR3 spans 16 amino acids. The V and J ends lost 0 bases and 4 bases respectively, with 12 bases between them.

The chain employs TRBV20-1 and TRBJ1-6, with 7 bases identical to TRBD1. V lost 6 bases, J lost 7 bases, and 9 bases stayed unmatched. CDR1 and CDR2 from the germline V gene are DFQATT and SNEGSKA (reference sequence). There are 14 residues in the CDR3. The CDR3: CSATDRAKNSPLHF. In DNA, the CDR3 is TGCAGTGCAACTGACAGGGCAAAGAATTCACCCCTCCACTTT.